This TCR beta chain appears in the sequencing data of a study of cytomegalovirus exposure and HLA in healthy donors. About the study: Findings of an earlier analysis included roughly 110 million unique TCR beta sequences from around 180 million T cells. Tens of millions of unique TCRs, all from HLA-typed donors, were included in an early release of the data. Study observations and caveats: Some V segments could not be told apart, so they were left out, TRBV6-2 and TRBV6-3 among them. A later analysis linked a missense variant in DCLRE1C to the trimming of TCR beta V and J genes.

V lost 6 bases and J lost 5; bases outside the gene matches: 7. Germline V gives CDR1 LNHNV, CDR2 YYDKDF (reference sequence). This CDR3 spans 14 amino acids. Amplification used 60 Vbeta primers and 13 Jbeta primers. TCRdb's copy holds only in-frame clones and misses some; the assay was immunoSEQ multiplex PCR. The table has roughly 200,000 clones, around 75% seen once; the top ten hold about 2.7%. Concerning this clone: The antigen remains unidentified.

The clonotype originates from a male donor in good health and CMV-seronegative. This chain connects TRBV15 to TRBJ1-1; TRBD1 aligns across 9 bases. Sequenced sample: PBMCs. The CDR3 region is CATRRQGGETEAFF. CDR3 DNA: TGTGCCACCAGGCGACAGGGGGGAGAGACTGAAGCTTTCTTT.